This TCR beta chain appears in the sequencing data of a study of CD8 T cells in Susac syndrome. Study-level points and caveats: As the study acknowledged, the number of individuals in its TCR sequencing and HLA analysis was relatively small.

Note on this clonotype: Its antigen is not known.

It was negative isolation that provided the CD8+ and CD4+ T cells, whereas TEMRA cells were enriched by FACS. Roughly 0.45 to 1 ug RNA was reverse transcribed with random hexamers. TCRdb called the immunoSEQ multiplex PCR reads again in MiXCR, with one record for every CDR3 protein. The sample yields about 150,000 distinct CDR3 sequences, around 95% seen once. The source of this sequence is a human donor with multiple sclerosis. The sample consisted of CD8+ T cells from PBMCs.

The CDR3 sequence: CSVDGGYNEQFF. The CDR3 DNA is TGCAGCGTTGATGGGGGATACAATGAGCAGTTCTTC. The V and J genes are TRBV29-1 and TRBJ2-1; the D call may be TRBD1 or TRBD2 (5 bases each). Germline V lookup: CDR1 SQVTM, CDR2 ANQGSEA. The CDR3 loop spans 12 amino acids. V was clipped by 3 bases and J by 4 bases, with 7 bases between them.